The clone carrying this T cell receptor (beta chain) was seen many times. The sample comes from a study of human T cells and chemical hapten exposure. V was cut by 9 bases and J by 6 bases, with 18 bases left in between. The CDR3 is made up of 14 amino acids. The V gene's germline CDR1 is LGHDT and CDR2 YNNKEL (reference sequence). TCRdb analysed the RACE reads with MiXCR anew, one entry per CDR3 protein. The sample shows approximately 52,000 distinct CDR3 sequences, roughly 8.8% of them seen only once. Time point here: pre-sensitization, week 0. Treatment in this sample: therapeutic diphenylcyclopropenone sensitization with weekly scalp DPC.

V and J are TRBV3-1 and TRBJ2-1; D is tentatively TRBD1 or TRBD2 (6 bases each). This TCR derives from a middle-aged woman with alopecia areata. Some clones in this sample may be carry-over from other donors' samples. The sample consisted of whole blood, taken in connection with sensitization to the hapten diphenylcyclopropenone (DPC). The CDR3 region is CARSARGRGNEQFF. The CDR3 DNA sequence: TGTGCCAGAAGCGCACGGGGGCGGGGCAATGAGCAGTTCTTC.